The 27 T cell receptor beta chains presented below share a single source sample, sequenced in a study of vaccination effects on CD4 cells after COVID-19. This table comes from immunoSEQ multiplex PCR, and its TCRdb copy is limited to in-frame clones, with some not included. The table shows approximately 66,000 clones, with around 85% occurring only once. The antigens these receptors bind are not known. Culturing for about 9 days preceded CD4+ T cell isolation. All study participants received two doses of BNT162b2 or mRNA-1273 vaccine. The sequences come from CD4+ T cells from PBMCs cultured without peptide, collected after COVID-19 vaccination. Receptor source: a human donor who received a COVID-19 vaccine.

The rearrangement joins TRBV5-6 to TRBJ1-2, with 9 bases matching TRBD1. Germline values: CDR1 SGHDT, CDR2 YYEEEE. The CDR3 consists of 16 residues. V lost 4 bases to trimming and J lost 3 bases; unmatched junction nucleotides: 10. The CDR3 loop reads CASSPRTGEPYYGYTF. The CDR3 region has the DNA TGTGCCAGCAGCCCCCGGACAGGGGAACCCTACTATGGCTACACCTTC.

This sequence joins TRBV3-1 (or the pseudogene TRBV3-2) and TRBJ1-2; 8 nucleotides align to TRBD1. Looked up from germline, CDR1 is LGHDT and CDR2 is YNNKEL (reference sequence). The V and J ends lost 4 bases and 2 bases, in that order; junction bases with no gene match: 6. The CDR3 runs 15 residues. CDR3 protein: CASSPPGGLNYGYTF. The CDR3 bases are TGTGCCAGCAGCCCCCCAGGGGGCCTAAACTATGGCTACACCTTC.

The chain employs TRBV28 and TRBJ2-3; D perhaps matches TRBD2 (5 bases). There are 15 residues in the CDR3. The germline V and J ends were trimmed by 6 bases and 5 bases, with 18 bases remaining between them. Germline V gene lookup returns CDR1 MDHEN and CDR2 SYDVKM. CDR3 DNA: TGTGCCAGCAGCAGAGAGGGTCGGAGAGGAGATACGCAGTATTTT. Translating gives CASSREGRRGDTQYF.

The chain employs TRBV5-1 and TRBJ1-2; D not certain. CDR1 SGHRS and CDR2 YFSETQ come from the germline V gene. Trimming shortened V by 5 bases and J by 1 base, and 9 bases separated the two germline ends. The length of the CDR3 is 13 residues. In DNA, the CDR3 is TGCGCCAGCAGTCCAGACATTAACTATGGCTACACCTTC. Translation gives CASSPDINYGYTF. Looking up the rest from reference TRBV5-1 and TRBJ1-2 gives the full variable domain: KAGVTQTPRYLIKTRGQQVTLSCSPISGHRSVSWYQQTPGQGLQFLFEYFSETQRNKGNFPGRFSGRQFSNSRSEMNVSTLELGDSALYLCASSPDINYGYTFGSGTRLTVV.

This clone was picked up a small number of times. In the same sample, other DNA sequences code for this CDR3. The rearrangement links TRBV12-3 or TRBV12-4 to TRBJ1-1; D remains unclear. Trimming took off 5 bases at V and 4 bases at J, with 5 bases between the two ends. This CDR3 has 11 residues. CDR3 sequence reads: CASSRGTEAFF. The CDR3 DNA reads TGTGCCAGCAGTCGCGGCACTGAAGCTTTCTTT.

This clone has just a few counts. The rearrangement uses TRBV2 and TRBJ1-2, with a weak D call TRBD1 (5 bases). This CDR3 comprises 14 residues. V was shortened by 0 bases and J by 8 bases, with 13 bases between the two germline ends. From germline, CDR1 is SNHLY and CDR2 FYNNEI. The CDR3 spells CASSEAITGRGYTF. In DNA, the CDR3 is TGTGCCAGCAGTGAAGCGATTACAGGAAGAGGCTACACCTTC.

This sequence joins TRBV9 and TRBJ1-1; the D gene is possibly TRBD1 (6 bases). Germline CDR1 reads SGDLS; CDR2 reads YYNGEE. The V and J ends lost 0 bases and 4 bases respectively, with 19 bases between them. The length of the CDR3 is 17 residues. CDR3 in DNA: TGTGCCAGCAGCGTAGCAGGGGATCCGATATCCTCCACTGAAGCTTTCTTT. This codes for CASSVAGDPISSTEAFF.

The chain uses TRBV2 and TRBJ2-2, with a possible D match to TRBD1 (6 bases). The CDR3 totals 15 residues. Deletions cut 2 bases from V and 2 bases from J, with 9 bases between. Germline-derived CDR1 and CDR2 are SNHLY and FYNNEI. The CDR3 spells CASSEHRENTGELFF. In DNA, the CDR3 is TGTGCCAGCAGTGAACACAGGGAAAACACCGGGGAGCTGTTTTTT.

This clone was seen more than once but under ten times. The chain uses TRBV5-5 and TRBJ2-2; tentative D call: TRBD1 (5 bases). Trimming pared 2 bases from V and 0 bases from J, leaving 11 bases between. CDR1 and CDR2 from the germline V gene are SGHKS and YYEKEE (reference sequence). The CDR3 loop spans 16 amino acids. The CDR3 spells CASSFGLGANTGELFF. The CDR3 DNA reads TGTGCCAGCAGCTTCGGGTTAGGGGCGAACACCGGGGAGCTGTTTTTT.

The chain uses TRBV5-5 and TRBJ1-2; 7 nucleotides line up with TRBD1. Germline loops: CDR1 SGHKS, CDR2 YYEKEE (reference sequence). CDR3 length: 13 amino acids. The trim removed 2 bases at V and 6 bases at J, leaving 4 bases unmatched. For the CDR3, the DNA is TGTGCCAGCAGCTTAGTCCAGGGGGATGGCTACACCTTC. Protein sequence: CASSLVQGDGYTF.

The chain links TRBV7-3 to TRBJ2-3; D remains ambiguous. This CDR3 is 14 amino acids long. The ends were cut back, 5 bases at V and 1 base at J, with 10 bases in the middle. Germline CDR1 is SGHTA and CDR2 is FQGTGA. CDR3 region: CASSGSPGTDTQYF. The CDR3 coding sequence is TGTGCCAGCAGCGGGTCCCCTGGCACAGATACGCAGTATTTT.

The CDR3 protein is CASRVQRGGSGELFF. The CDR3 DNA reads TGTGCCAGCAGAGTACAGCGGGGGGGCTCCGGGGAGCTGTTTTTT. V is TRBV2 and J is TRBJ2-2; 10 bases line up with TRBD2. CDR1 is SNHLY, CDR2 FYNNEI, per germline. V shed 6 bases, J shed 6 bases, and the junction held 7 bases outside the gene matches. There are 15 residues in the CDR3. The full variable domain, in which reference TRBV2 and TRBJ2-2 provide the parts outside the CDR3, is EPEVTQTPSHQVTQMGQEVILRCVPISNHLYFYWYRQILGQKVEFLVSFYNNEISEKSEIFDDQFSVERPDGSNFTLKIRSTKLEDSAMYFCASRVQRGGSGELFFGEGSRLTVL.

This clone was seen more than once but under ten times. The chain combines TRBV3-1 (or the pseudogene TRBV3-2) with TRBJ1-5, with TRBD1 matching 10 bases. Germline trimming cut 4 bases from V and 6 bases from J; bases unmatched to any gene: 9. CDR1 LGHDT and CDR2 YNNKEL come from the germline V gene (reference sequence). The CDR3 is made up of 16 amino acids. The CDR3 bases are TGTGCCAGCAGCCTGTCCGGGACAGGGGCGCGTCAGCCCCAGCATTTT. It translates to CASSLSGTGARQPQHF.

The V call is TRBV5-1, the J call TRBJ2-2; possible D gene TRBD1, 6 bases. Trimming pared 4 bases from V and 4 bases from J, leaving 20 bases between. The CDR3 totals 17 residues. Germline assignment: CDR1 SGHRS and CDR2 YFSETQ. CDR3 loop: CASSPTYALQGTGELFF. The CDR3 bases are TGCGCCAGCAGCCCCACCTACGCTTTACAGGGCACCGGGGAGCTGTTTTTT.

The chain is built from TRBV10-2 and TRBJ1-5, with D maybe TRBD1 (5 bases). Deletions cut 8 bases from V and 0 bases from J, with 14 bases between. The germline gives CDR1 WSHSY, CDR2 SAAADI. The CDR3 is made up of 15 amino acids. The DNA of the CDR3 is TGCGCCAGCTCCCTGACAGTCCATAGCAATCAGCCCCAGCATTTT. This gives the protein CASSLTVHSNQPQHF.

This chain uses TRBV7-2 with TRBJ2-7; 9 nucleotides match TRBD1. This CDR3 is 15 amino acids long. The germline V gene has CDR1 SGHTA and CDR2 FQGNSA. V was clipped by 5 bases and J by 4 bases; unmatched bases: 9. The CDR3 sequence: CASSARGTGNYEQYV. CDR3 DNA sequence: TGTGCCAGCAGCGCCCGCGGGACAGGGAATTACGAGCAGTACGTC.

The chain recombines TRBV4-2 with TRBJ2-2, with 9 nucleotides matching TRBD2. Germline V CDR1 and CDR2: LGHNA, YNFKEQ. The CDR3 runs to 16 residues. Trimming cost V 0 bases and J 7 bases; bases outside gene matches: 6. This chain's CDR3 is CASSQDLGLAYGELFF. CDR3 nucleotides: TGTGCCAGCAGCCAAGATCTCGGACTAGCGTACGGGGAGCTGTTTTTT.

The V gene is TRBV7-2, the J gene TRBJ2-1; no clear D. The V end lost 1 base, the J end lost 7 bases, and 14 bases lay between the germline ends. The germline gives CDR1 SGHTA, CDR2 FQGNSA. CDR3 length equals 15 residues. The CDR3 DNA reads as TGTGCCAGCAGCTTAGACCCCGGACCATGGAATGAGCAGTTCTTC. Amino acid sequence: CASSLDPGPWNEQFF.

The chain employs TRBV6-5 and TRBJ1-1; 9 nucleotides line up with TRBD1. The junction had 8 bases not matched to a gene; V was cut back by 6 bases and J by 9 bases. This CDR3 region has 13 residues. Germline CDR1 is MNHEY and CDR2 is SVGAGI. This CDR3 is CASRLPGTGKAFF. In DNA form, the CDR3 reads TGTGCCAGCAGACTCCCCGGGACAGGGAAAGCTTTCTTT.

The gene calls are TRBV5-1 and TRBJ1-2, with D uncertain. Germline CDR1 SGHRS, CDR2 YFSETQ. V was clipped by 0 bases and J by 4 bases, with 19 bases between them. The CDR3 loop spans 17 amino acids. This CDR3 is CASSLAQADWPPYGYTF. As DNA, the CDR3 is TGCGCCAGCAGCTTGGCCCAGGCCGATTGGCCCCCCTATGGCTACACCTTC. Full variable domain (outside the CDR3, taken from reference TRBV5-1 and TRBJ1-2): KAGVTQTPRYLIKTRGQQVTLSCSPISGHRSVSWYQQTPGQGLQFLFEYFSETQRNKGNFPGRFSGRQFSNSRSEMNVSTLELGDSALYLCASSLAQADWPPYGYTFGSGTRLTVV.

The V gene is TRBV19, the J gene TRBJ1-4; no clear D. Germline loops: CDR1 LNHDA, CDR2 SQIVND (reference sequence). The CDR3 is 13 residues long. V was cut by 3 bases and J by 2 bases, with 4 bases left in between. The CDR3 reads CASSMATNEKLFF. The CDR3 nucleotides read TGTGCCAGTAGTATGGCGACTAATGAAAAACTGTTTTTT. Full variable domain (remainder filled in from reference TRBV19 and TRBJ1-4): DGGITQSPKYLFRKEGQNVTLSCEQNLNHDAMYWYRQDPGQGLRLIYYSQIVNDFQKGDIAEGYSVSREKKESFPLTVTSAQKNPTAFYLCASSMATNEKLFFGSGTQLSVL.

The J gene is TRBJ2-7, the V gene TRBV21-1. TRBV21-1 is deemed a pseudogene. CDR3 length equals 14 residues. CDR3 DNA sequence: TGTGCCAGCAGCGTCCGCCTTTATGGATACGAGCAGTACGTC. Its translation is CASSVRLYGYEQYV.

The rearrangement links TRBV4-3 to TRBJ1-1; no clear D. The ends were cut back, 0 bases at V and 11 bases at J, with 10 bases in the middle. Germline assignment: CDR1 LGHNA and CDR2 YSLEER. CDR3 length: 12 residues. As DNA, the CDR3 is TGCGCCAGCAGCCAAGAGGGGTCGGCGGCTTTCTTT. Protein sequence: CASSQEGSAAFF.

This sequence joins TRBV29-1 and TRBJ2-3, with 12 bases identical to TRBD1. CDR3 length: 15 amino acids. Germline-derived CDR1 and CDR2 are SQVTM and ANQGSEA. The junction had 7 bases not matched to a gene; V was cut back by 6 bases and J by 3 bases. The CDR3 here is CSVTPGQGATDTQYF. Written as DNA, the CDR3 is TGCAGCGTGACCCCGGGACAGGGGGCTACAGATACGCAGTATTTT.

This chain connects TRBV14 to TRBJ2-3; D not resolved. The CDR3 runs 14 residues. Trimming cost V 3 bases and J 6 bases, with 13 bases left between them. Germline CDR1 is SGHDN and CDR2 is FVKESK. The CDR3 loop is CASSQTVNWDTQYF. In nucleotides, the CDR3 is TGTGCCAGCAGCCAGACTGTAAACTGGGATACGCAGTATTTT. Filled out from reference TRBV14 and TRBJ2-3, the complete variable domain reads EAGVTQFPSHSVIEKGQTVTLRCDPISGHDNLYWYRRVMGKEIKFLLHFVKESKQDESGMPNNRFLAERTGGTYSTLKVQPAELEDSGVYFCASSQTVNWDTQYFGPGTRLTVL.

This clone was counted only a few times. The CDR3 region has the DNA TGTGCCAGCAACCAGGGATCTAACTATGGCTACACCTTC. It is translated as CASNQGSNYGYTF. The rearrangement joins TRBV7-9 to TRBJ1-2; D may be TRBD1 (5 bases). Germline CDR1 SEHNR, CDR2 FQNEAQ (reference sequence). V was trimmed by 7 bases and J by 0 bases, leaving 9 bases between them. The CDR3 runs to 13 residues.

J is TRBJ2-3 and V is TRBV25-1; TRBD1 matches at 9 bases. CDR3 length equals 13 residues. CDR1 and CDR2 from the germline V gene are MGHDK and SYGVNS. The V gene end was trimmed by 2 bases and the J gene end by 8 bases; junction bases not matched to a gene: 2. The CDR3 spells CASSERQGGTQYF. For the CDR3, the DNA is TGTGCCAGCAGTGAACGACAGGGGGGTACGCAGTATTTT. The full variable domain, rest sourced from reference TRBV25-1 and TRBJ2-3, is EADIYQTPRYLVIGTGKKITLECSQTMGHDKMYWYQQDPGMELHLIHYSYGVNSTEKGDLSSESTVSRIRTEHFPLTLESARPSHTSQYLCASSERQGGTQYFGPGTRLTVL.